This TCR beta chain was recovered during a study of shared clonotypes between healthy human individuals (dated by TCRdb to 2020 to 2021). Describing the broader study: The cohort included three men and two women between 18 and 49 years of age. To increase sequencing depth and limit assay-specific biases, TCR repertoire library preparation and sequencing were carried out by different laboratories using diverse techniques. For each donor, CD4 naive and CD4 memory were each run on three plates, CD8 naive on two plates, and CD8 memory on one plate. Leukapheresis yielded between about 0.9 and 10 billion PBMCs per donor. Blood TCR repertoires of about five healthy adults were deeply sequenced to estimate repertoire size and the extent of clonotype sharing between individuals. Broad study findings and their caveats: Incomplete sequencing was indicated by rarefaction of sorted-subset datasets, despite the large sequencing depth. Sampling was limited to blood, and TCR repertoires in tissue likely differ from TCR repertoires in blood. Because the study included only a small number of donors, the genetic and exposure-history diversity represented was limited. Pairwise subsampling indicated that sequencing depth was expected to affect the degree of clonotype sharing among donors. Naive subsets generally had larger estimated clonotype richness than memory subsets. Roughly 5% of naive CD4, 3.5% of naive CD8, about 2.1% of memory CD4, and approximately 0.39% of memory CD8 clonotypes were shared across several donors. Higher generation probabilities were observed for clonotypes shared by all four sorted-subset donors than for non-shared clonotypes.

The donors were healthy, HIV-negative adults who had no recently reported acute infections or vaccinations. Every donor was a Caucasian adult residing in Nashville, Tennessee, USA. The CD8 memory samples were a combination of magnetically selected CD45RO+ cells and CCR7-negative CD45RA+ effector memory (TemRA) cells. Blood was obtained by leukapheresis, after which PBMCs were separated by Ficoll-Histopaque density gradient centrifugation and cryopreserved in liquid nitrogen vapor phase. Analytical flow cytometry was used to check the purity and quantity of each magnetically sorted T cell population. From each sorted fraction, genomic DNA was isolated and quantified by UV absorbance on a Nanodrop 2000c. This clone was detected many times. Its antigen has not been determined. One base away there is no much larger clone; base qualities are not given. CDR1 is given as MGHDK and CDR2 as SYGVNS, both from the germline V gene. Inclusive of the bounding cysteine and phenylalanine, the CDR3 is 16 residues long. Only the CDR3 portion is preserved as DNA: 48 bases, with reading frame beginning at the first base. Germline trimming amounts to 6 bases on V and 8 bases on J, with 16 as the count of junction bases outside the gene matches.

Using the deep immunoSEQ assay, TCR CDR3 regions were amplified from genomic DNA by multiplex PCR. Extracted genomic DNA from each cell subset was spread evenly across all wells of several immunoSEQ 96-well plates, with each plate serving as a replicate. For sorted subsets, roughly 200 ng genomic DNA, equal to some 28,000 T cell genomes, was loaded into each replicate PCR. Purified libraries were measured with a Qubit 3.0 fluorometer, size-checked on a Bioanalyzer 2100, and measured again with the KAPA Library Quantification kit. Each immunoSEQ 96-well plate was sequenced on its own single-read 150-cycle Illumina NextSeq 550 flow cell. The source study handled its data this way. Because the immunoSEQ output included only junctional sequences and no quality scores, the filtering could not be the same as the filtering used for full-length reads. Sequences were annotated with PyIR, a Python wrapper for IgBLAST v1.9, and V/J genes and CDR3 were assigned using IMGT germline references. Reads were filtered out if the reads had weak V/J assignments (E-value above 1e-6), no CDR3, stop codons, out-of-frame junctions, or ambiguous translated residues. A V3J clonotype was defined by an identical inferred V gene, J gene, and CDR3 amino acid sequence. Percentage overlap between repertoires was calculated by dividing the number of shared unique clonotypes by the size of the smaller repertoire. RTK rarefaction, the Chao1 estimator, and Recon v2.1 estimates of unobserved clonotypes were used to assess repertoire richness. OLGA was used to compute generation probabilities for all TCRbeta clonotypes that the gDNA method yielded from a few donors. TCRdb took this table from immuneACCESS and kept in-frame rearrangements with V and J called. Such tables lack part of the clones; where checked against another copy, unresolved V genes explain under half of the gap, and the rest is unexplained. For V, J and clone size, that table is used; D and trimming come from the DNA. This sample has fewer than 130,000 clones in its table, and about 67% of those were observed once. Almost 25% of the sample rests with the top ten.

The rearranged segments are TRBV25-1 and TRBJ2-1; 7 bases in between match TRBD1. The material sequenced was memory CD8+ T cells sorted from blood. What the cell subset or site label conveys for this sample: CD45RO+ cells pooled with CCR7-negative TemRA cells. The TCR was taken from a young woman in good health. The CDR3 corresponds to CASSPPRAGGGDEQFF. DNA sequence: TGTGCCAGCAGCCCCCCTAGGGCAGGGGGTGGAGATGAGCAGTTCTTC.